This is a list of T cell receptor beta chains from one sample in a study of OX40 agonist ivuxolimab in advanced cancers. Libraries were prepared by immunoSEQ multiplex PCR; TCRdb keeps only in-frame clonotypes and omits some of them. Among more than 35,000 clones listed, around 80% were seen once. Sequencing used CD4+ or CD8+ T cells sorted from blood, obtained in a trial of the OX40 agonist ivuxolimab. Receptors originate from an adult with an advanced solid tumor such as melanoma, head and neck, liver or kidney cancer. Each CDR3 is given with its conserved first and last residue. Each record gives: D gene, CDR3 length, clone size, J gene, V gene, CDR3 DNA, CDR3 protein. The D gene is left open where the match is weak. Some rows mark clone size as missing; the rest say once, few, many or name a class of expanded clone.

NA,14,once,TRBJ1-2,TRBV19,TGTGCCAGTAGTAGGCATCATGAGGGCTATGGCTACACCTTC,CASSRHHEGYGYTF
TRBD1,13,few,TRBJ1-1,TRBV28,TGTGCCAGCAGAAGGGCAGGGGGCGCGGAAGCTTTCTTT,CASRRAGGAEAFF
TRBD1,16,NA,TRBJ1-2,TRBV6-6,TGTGCCAGCAGTTATCCCACGGCTTCAGGGGGCTATGGCTACACCTTC,CASSYPTASGGYGYTF
NA,14,NA,TRBJ1-5,TRBV28,TGTGCCAGCAGTTTAATCCGGGGGGCCTTGCCCCAGCATTTT,CASSLIRGALPQHF
NA,13,NA,TRBJ1-2,TRBV28,TGTGCCAGCAGTGAGACGCTTCGGGAAGGCTACACCTTC,CASSETLREGYTF
NA,16,NA,TRBJ2-7,TRBV15,TGTGCCACCAGCAGAGATTTAGTGGGAAGCTCCTACGAGCAGTACTTC,CATSRDLVGSSYEQYF
TRBD1,16,NA,TRBJ2-3,TRBV5-1,TGCGCCAGCAGCTTGACCGGACAGGGGGTAGCAGATACGCAGTATTTT,CASSLTGQGVADTQYF
NA,14,NA,TRBJ1-2,TRBV28,TGTGCCAGCAGTTTACCTCAAGTGGGCTATGGCTACACCTTC,CASSLPQVGYGYTF
NA,15,NA,TRBJ1-6,TRBV7-9,TGTGCCAGCAGCTTAGGAGGGGGAGTCGGTTCACCCCTCCACTTT,CASSLGGGVGSPLHF
NA,14,NA,TRBJ2-1,TRBV7-9,TGTGCCAGCAGCCCCAAGGGGAGCTACAATGAGCAGTTCTTC,CASSPKGSYNEQFF
TRBD1,15,NA,TRBJ2-2,TRBV7-7,TGTGCCAGCAGCCCGGGGACAGCGAACACCGGGGAGCTGTTTTTT,CASSPGTANTGELFF
NA,15,NA,TRBJ1-1,TRBV21-1,TGTGCCAGCAGCAAAGAGGGAAGGAGGGGCACTGAAGCTTTCTTT,CASSKEGRRGTEAFF
TRBD1,15,NA,TRBJ1-6,TRBV27,TGTGCCAGCAGTTTCCTGACAGGGGATAATTCACCCCTCCACTTT,CASSFLTGDNSPLHF
TRBD1,14,NA,TRBJ1-1,TRBV6-5,TGTGCCAGCACCAGGACAGGGCGATACACTGAAGCTTTCTTT,CASTRTGRYTEAFF
NA,15,NA,TRBJ1-1,TRBV21-1,TGTGCCAGCAGCAAAGGGCCCGCTTTGGTCACTGAAGCTTTCTTT,CASSKGPALVTEAFF
NA,14,NA,TRBJ2-2,TRBV7-9,TGTGCCAGCAGCTTAGAGGGACCCACCGGGGAGCTGTTTTTT,CASSLEGPTGELFF
NA,16,NA,TRBJ1-5,TRBV28,TGTGCCAGCAGTCCACTCACGTCCTATAGCAATCAGCCCCAGCATTTT,CASSPLTSYSNQPQHF
NA,15,NA,TRBJ2-7,TRBV18,TGTGCCAGCTCCCGCAGGGGCGGACAATCCTACGAGCAGTACTTC,CASSRRGGQSYEQYF
NA,13,NA,TRBJ1-5,TRBV19,TGTGCCAGTAGTCCGGGTCCCAATCAGCCCCAGCATTTT,CASSPGPNQPQHF
TRBD2,16,NA,TRBJ2-7,TRBV5-1,TGCGCCAGCAGCCCCGATGGTAGCGGGAGATCTTACGAGCAGTACTTC,CASSPDGSGRSYEQYF
NA,14,NA,TRBJ1-3,TRBV7-2,TGTGCCAGCAGCCCCCAGGAGGGGCGGAACACCATATATTTT,CASSPQEGRNTIYF
NA,15,NA,TRBJ2-7,TRBV7-2,TGTGCCAGCAGCTTAAATGGGGCAACCCTCGACGAGCAGTACTTC,CASSLNGATLDEQYF
TRBD1,14,NA,TRBJ2-7,TRBV5-1,TGCGCCAGCAGCCGGGACAGGGGTGCCTACGAGCAGTACTTC,CASSRDRGAYEQYF
NA,12,NA,TRBJ2-7,TRBV11-2,TGTGCCAGCAGCTCCCCCTCCTACGAGCAGTACTTC,CASSSPSYEQYF
TRBD2,14,NA,TRBJ2-7,TRBV18,TGTGCCAGCTCACCTGGCGGGAGGGCCTACGAGCAGTACTTC,CASSPGGRAYEQYF
NA,15,NA,TRBJ1-4,TRBV5-6,TGTGCCAGCAGCCCACTGGGACCCACTAATGAAAAACTGTTTTTT,CASSPLGPTNEKLFF
TRBD2,18,few,TRBJ2-1,TRBV30,TGTGCCTGGAGTGGAAAATCGGGACTAGCGAGGGGGTACAATGAGCAGTTCTTC,CAWSGKSGLARGYNEQFF
NA,14,NA,TRBJ1-1,TRBV6-5,TGTGCCAGCAGTTACGGAGGTATGAACACTGAAGCTTTCTTT,CASSYGGMNTEAFF
NA,15,NA,TRBJ1-1,TRBV7-9,TGTGCCAGCAGCTTAGTACCGGCGATCGATACTGAAGCTTTCTTT,CASSLVPAIDTEAFF
TRBD2,17,NA,TRBJ2-2,TRBV27,TGTGCCAGCAGTTCCCTCTCCGGGACTATAAAAACCGGGGAGCTGTTTTTT,CASSSLSGTIKTGELFF
TRBD1,14,few,TRBJ2-5,TRBV19,TGTGCCAGTAGTACGACAGGGGTTCGGGAGACCCAGTACTTC,CASSTTGVRETQYF
NA,13,NA,TRBJ2-5,TRBV14,TGTGCCAGCAGCCAAGCTAGCTTGGTGACCCAGTACTTC,CASSQASLVTQYF
NA,13,once,TRBJ1-3,TRBV29-1,TGCAGCGTTGAAACTACTGCAGGATCCACCATATATTTT,CSVETTAGSTIYF
NA,15,NA,TRBJ2-5,TRBV19,TGTGCCAGTAGTATGTCGGGGGCGTCCCGGGAGACCCAGTACTTC,CASSMSGASRETQYF
NA,16,NA,TRBJ1-2,TRBV19,TGTGCCAGTAATAAGGAGCCGGGACGACTAGAAGACAGCTACACCTTC,CASNKEPGRLEDSYTF
NA,11,NA,TRBJ1-2,TRBV25-1,TGTGCCAGCAGTGATTTTCCGGACTACACCTTC,CASSDFPDYTF
TRBD2,18,NA,TRBJ2-3,TRBV2,TGTGCCAGCAGGGGGGGGACTAGCGAGGTAGTACAAACAGATACGCAGTATTTT,CASRGGTSEVVQTDTQYF
NA,11,NA,TRBJ2-7,TRBV7-2,TGTGCCAGCAGCTTCTTCGGCGAGCAGTACTTC,CASSFFGEQYF
NA,13,NA,TRBJ1-6,TRBV27,TGTGCCAGCAGTTTCGGGGGGCAGAGAGCCCTCCACTTT,CASSFGGQRALHF
NA,13,NA,TRBJ2-1,TRBV12-1,TGTGCCAACGGGACTAGCGACTACAATGAGCAGTTCTTC,CANGTSDYNEQFF
NA,13,NA,TRBJ1-2,TRBV30,TGTGCCTGGTCTGTAAGCCGAGGCTATGGCTACACCTTC,CAWSVSRGYGYTF
NA,13,few,TRBJ2-7,TRBV7-2,TGTGCCAGCAGCACCAAGCAGTGGGCCGAGCAGTACTTC,CASSTKQWAEQYF